These 11 T cell receptor beta chains were sequenced from one sample in a study of cytomegalovirus exposure and HLA in healthy donors. Primers included in the PCR were 60 Vbeta and 13 Jbeta primers. TCRdb's table, derived via immunoSEQ multiplex PCR, lists solely in-frame clones and lacks some. The table records about 120,000 clones, 74% of them present only once. What was sequenced was PBMCs. The receptors stem from a human donor in good health.

The CDR3 DNA is TGCGCCAGCAGCAGGACAGGGCAGAACACTGAAGCTTTCTTT. This gives the protein CASSRTGQNTEAFF. The chain has TRBV5-1 and TRBJ1-1; TRBD1 matches at 8 bases. Trimming removed 4 bases from V and 1 base from J; junction bases left unmatched: 3. CDR1 is SGHRS and CDR2 is YFSETQ in the germline V gene. This CDR3 is 14 amino acids long.

The V and J genes are TRBV9 and TRBJ1-2, with 7 bases lining up with TRBD1. Germline CDR1 and CDR2: SGDLS and YYNGEE. Germline trimming cut 0 bases from V and 8 bases from J; bases unmatched to any gene: 10. The CDR3 spans 15 residues. The CDR3 region is CASSVDHRGYRGYTF. DNA for the CDR3: TGTGCCAGCAGCGTAGACCACAGGGGATACCGGGGCTACACCTTC.

The chain links TRBV2 to TRBJ2-7; tentative D call: TRBD2 (6 bases). CDR1 and CDR2 (germline): SNHLY, FYNNEI. Trimming took 4 bases from V and 0 from J, leaving 7 bases between them. The CDR3 consists of 13 residues. CDR3 residues: CASSGSGSYEQYF. The CDR3 DNA reads as TGTGCCAGCAGTGGTAGCGGCTCCTACGAGCAGTACTTC.

This sequence joins TRBV6-5 and TRBJ1-2; 9 bases agree with TRBD1. Trimming at V came to 9 bases and at J to 8 bases, leaving 10 bases not matched to a gene. The CDR3 has 13 amino acids. CDR1 is MNHEY and CDR2 is SVGAGI in the germline V gene. The DNA for the CDR3 is TGTGCCAGACCGGGACAGGGATATTCGGGCTACACCTTC. It specifies CARPGQGYSGYTF.

This clone has more than one count but fewer than ten. This chain joins TRBV11-2 and TRBJ2-7; TRBD1 matches 7 bases. Germline V CDR1 and CDR2: SGHAT, FQNNGV. This CDR3 is 13 amino acids long. V was pared by 7 bases and J by 6 bases, with 9 bases of the junction left unmatched. CDR3: CASTITGAREQYF. In DNA, the CDR3 is TGTGCCAGCACTATTACAGGGGCCCGCGAGCAGTACTTC.

This clone has only a few counts. V and J are TRBV27 and TRBJ2-7; D possibly corresponds to TRBD2 (6 bases). CDR3 size: 13 residues. Trimming shortened V by 4 bases and J by 5 bases, and 12 bases separated the two germline ends. Germline lookup yields CDR1 MNHEY and CDR2 SMNVEV (reference sequence). This chain's CDR3 is CASSSPGRNEQYF. The CDR3 coding sequence is TGTGCCAGCAGTTCTCCAGGGAGGAACGAGCAGTACTTC.

The chain couples TRBV6-1 to TRBJ1-1; D not certain. The CDR3 runs to 11 residues. Trimming removed 7 bases at V and 1 base at J, with 4 bases between. The germline CDR1 and CDR2 sequences are MNHNS and SASEGT. The CDR3 sequence is CASIKNTEAFF. The CDR3 bases are TGTGCCAGCATTAAGAACACTGAAGCTTTCTTT.

V gene TRBV7-9 combines with J gene TRBJ1-1; D call uncertain. The CDR3 runs 12 residues. Germline V gene sequence: CDR1 SEHNR, CDR2 FQNEAQ (reference sequence). With 1 base removed from V and 6 bases from J, the gap between germline ends came to 6 bases. The CDR3 DNA sequence: TGTGCCAGCAGCTTAGATGAGGCTGAAGCTTTCTTT. Its protein is CASSLDEAEAFF.

This clone appeared a few times. This chain connects TRBV5-1 to TRBJ1-1; D uncertain. Deletions cut 4 bases from V and 1 base from J, with 11 bases between. The CDR3 extends over 14 amino acids. Germline V gene lookup returns CDR1 SGHRS and CDR2 YFSETQ. CDR3 amino acids: CASSPKAGNTEAFF. The CDR3 region has the DNA TGCGCCAGCAGCCCTAAAGCGGGGAACACTGAAGCTTTCTTT.

V usage is TRBV7-9 and J usage is TRBJ1-4; D is unclear. V was trimmed by 1 base and J by 5 bases, leaving 17 bases between them. The CDR3 is 17 amino acids. Germline lookup yields CDR1 SEHNR and CDR2 FQNEAQ (reference sequence). CDR3 coding DNA: TGTGCCAGCAGCTTAGGAACCATGAGGGCGAACAATGAAAAACTGTTTTTT. Its translation is CASSLGTMRANNEKLFF.

The gene calls are TRBV12-5 and TRBJ1-2; D remains unclear. CDR3 size: 13 residues. Looked up from germline, CDR1 is LGHNT and CDR2 is FRNRAP. The V end lost 6 bases, the J end lost 4 bases, and 12 bases lay between the germline ends. The CDR3 nucleotides are TGTGCTAGTGGCCCAGACGGACTCTATGGCTACACCTTC. Amino acid sequence: CASGPDGLYGYTF. Full variable domain (rest looked up from reference TRBV12-5 and TRBJ1-2): DARVTQTPRHKVTEMGQEVTMRCQPILGHNTVFWYRQTMMQGLELLAYFRNRAPLDDSGMPKDRFSAEMPDATLATLKIQPSEPRDSAVYFCASGPDGLYGYTFGSGTRLTVV.